These 5 T cell receptor beta chains were all obtained from the same sample, sequenced in a study of response to subunit inactivated influenza vaccine. Using its own MiXCR run on the RT-PCR reads, TCRdb lists one record per CDR3 protein. The sample consists of about 650,000 distinct CDR3 sequences, around 15% of them appearing once. The specimen was PBMCs from blood, collected around 15 days before vaccination. Receptors originate from a man between 45 and 60 years old who received an inactivated influenza vaccine.

V and J are TRBV4-2 and TRBJ2-5; 13 nucleotides align to TRBD2. The CDR3 consists of 16 residues. Germline V gene sequence: CDR1 LGHNA, CDR2 YNFKEQ. V gave up 4 bases and J gave up 5 bases; unmatched junction bases: 7. This chain's CDR3 is CASSPGLAGNHETQYF. CDR3 nucleotides: TGTGCCAGCAGCCCGGGACTAGCGGGGAATCACGAGACCCAGTACTTC.

The chain is built from TRBV5-5 and TRBJ2-7, with TRBD1 matching 8 bases. This CDR3 contains 14 residues. The V gene end was trimmed by 4 bases and the J gene end by 7 bases; junction bases not matched to a gene: 10. The germline gives CDR1 SGHKS, CDR2 YYEKEE (reference sequence). CDR3 DNA sequence: TGTGCCAGCAGCCCACGGACAGGGCCGTCGGAGCAGTACTTC. Amino acid sequence: CASSPRTGPSEQYF.

This clonotype has a handful of counts. This rearrangement joins TRBV5-1 to TRBJ2-7; 8 positions match TRBD1. Unmatched junction bases numbered 10, after V lost 0 bases and J lost 5 bases. The CDR3 has 16 residues. Germline CDR1 reads SGHRS; CDR2 reads YFSETQ. The CDR3 sequence is CASSLEGQVNLDEQYF. The CDR3 DNA reads as TGCGCCAGCAGCTTGGAGGGACAGGTGAACCTCGACGAGCAGTACTTC.

There are a few counts of this clonotype. This chain links TRBV4-1 with TRBJ1-1; maybe TRBD1 (5 bases). This CDR3 spans 16 amino acids. The V gene lost 2 bases and the J gene lost 0 bases, with 13 bases spanning the gap. CDR1 is MGHRA and CDR2 is YSYEKL in the germline V gene. The CDR3 loop is CASSQTLDSLNTEAFF. The CDR3 DNA follows: TGCGCCAGCAGCCAAACTCTCGACAGTCTGAACACTGAAGCTTTCTTT.

This chain connects TRBV28 to TRBJ2-5, with D perhaps assigned TRBD1 or TRBD2 (6 bases each). There are 14 residues in the CDR3. Trimming removed 6 bases from V and 0 bases from J, with 11 bases in between. Germline CDR1 is MDHEN and CDR2 is SYDVKM. CDR3 nucleotide sequence: TGTGCCAGCAGGGACTACAGGGACCAAGAGACCCAGTACTTC. This codes for CASRDYRDQETQYF.